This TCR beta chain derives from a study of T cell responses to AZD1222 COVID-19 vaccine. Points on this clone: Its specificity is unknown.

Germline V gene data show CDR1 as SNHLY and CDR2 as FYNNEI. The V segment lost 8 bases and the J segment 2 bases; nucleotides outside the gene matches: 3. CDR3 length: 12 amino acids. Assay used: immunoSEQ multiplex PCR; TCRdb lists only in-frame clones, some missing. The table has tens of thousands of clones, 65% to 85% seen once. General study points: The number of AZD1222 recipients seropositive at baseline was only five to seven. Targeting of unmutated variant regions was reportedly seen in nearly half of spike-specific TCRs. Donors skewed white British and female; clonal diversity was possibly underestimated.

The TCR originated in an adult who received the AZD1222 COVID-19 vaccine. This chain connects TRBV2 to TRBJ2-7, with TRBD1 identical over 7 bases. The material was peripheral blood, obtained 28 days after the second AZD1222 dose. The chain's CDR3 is CASRTGTYEQYF. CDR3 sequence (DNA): TGTGCCAGCCGGACAGGAACCTACGAGCAGTACTTC.